The text below deals with one T cell receptor (beta chain). The data were taken from a study of blood T cell repertoires in COVID-19. Study-wide context: From T cells, B-cell-depleted T cells, or PBMCs came the material, which was cDNA or gDNA.

CDR1 is LNHDA and CDR2 is SQIVND in the germline V gene (reference sequence). V was clipped by 5 bases and J by 7 bases, with 9 bases between them. The CDR3 covers 13 residues. Only in-frame clones appear in the TCRdb table, and some are missing; sequencing was by immunoSEQ multiplex PCR. Among 280,000 or so clones, roughly 88% were seen once, and the ten largest hold about 8.6%. The sequence was obtained from a man in his late teens or twenties with active or convalescent COVID-19. The chain combines TRBV19 with TRBJ1-6; maybe TRBD1 (5 bases). Sequenced sample: peripheral blood. CDR3 in DNA: TGTGCCAGTAGTCTAGGACACAATTCACCCCTCCACTTT. Translating gives CASSLGHNSPLHF.